The T cell receptor (beta chain) under discussion was sequenced for a study of T cell responses to AZD1222 COVID-19 vaccine. Overall study context: Second-dose groups at about 4 or about 12 weeks were pooled. Study-wide points: Unmutated variant regions are reportedly the target of nearly half of TCRs that are spike-specific.

A note on this clone: The antigen is unknown.

The method was immunoSEQ multiplex PCR; TCRdb's version includes in-frame clones alone and lacks a portion of them. In the table there are around 97,000 clones, roughly 91% of which are singletons. CDR3 length: 15 amino acids. V was shortened by 5 bases and J by 3 bases, with 16 bases between the two germline ends. Germline lookup yields CDR1 SGHTA and CDR2 FQGNSA. The TCR sequence derives from an adult in good health. Sample: peripheral blood, taken on day 0 of AZD1222 vaccination. The chain combines TRBV7-2 with TRBJ1-1, with D perhaps matching TRBD1 (6 bases). The CDR3 DNA reads as TGTGCCAGCAGCCCTGGTAGGGGGGGAGACACTGAAGCTTTCTTT. Its translation is CASSPGRGGDTEAFF.